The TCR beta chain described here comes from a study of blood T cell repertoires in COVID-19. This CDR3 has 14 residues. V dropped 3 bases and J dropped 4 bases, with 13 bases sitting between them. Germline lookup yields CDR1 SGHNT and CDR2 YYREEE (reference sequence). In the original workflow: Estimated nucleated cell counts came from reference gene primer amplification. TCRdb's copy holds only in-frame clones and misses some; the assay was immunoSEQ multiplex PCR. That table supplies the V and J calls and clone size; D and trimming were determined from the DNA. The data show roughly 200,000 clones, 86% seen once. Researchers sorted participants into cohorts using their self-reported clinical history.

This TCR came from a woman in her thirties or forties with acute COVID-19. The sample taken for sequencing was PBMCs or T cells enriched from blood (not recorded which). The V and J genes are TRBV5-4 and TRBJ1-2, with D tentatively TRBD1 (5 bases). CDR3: CASSSQGGGYGYTF. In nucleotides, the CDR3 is TGTGCCAGCAGCTCCCAGGGTGGTGGCTATGGCTACACCTTC.